This is a list of T cell receptor beta chains from one sample in a study of human T cells and chemical hapten exposure. TCRdb processed the RACE reads anew with MiXCR; each CDR3 protein has one entry. The data hold 250,000 or so distinct CDR3 sequences, with roughly 8% observed a single time. Sample: whole blood, taken in connection with sensitization to the hapten diphenylcyclopropenone (DPC). The receptors come from a man in his late teens or twenties with alopecia areata. Some clones in this sample may be carry-over from other donors' samples. Each CDR3 is given without its conserved first and last residue. Each record gives: V gene, D gene, CDR3 protein. D genes are given only for firm matches.

>TRBV7-2|-
ASSSMAGTTGELF
>TRBV20-1|TRBD1
SATQGGTQY
>TRBV2|-
ASITSYEQY
>TRBV7-9|TRBD2
ASSQGLAGEETQY
>TRBV12-3/TRBV12-4|-
ASSRQPSDETQY
>TRBV4-1|-
ASSQRVVNEKLF
>TRBV14|TRBD1
ASSPTGKWYTEAF
>TRBV4-3|-
ASSQGTSGSTDTQY
>TRBV11-2|-
ASSFVWGRYTEAF
>TRBV4-1|TRBD1
ASRLRDRVLEQY
>TRBV9|-
ASSVEWVPNSPLH
>TRBV2|TRBD1
ASELTGLLNQPQH
>TRBV7-9|-
ASSSVATQIIPFYYNEQF
>TRBV27|-
ASSLLQGEAF
>TRBV20-1|-
SARVLTSDQPQH
>TRBV28|-
ASSLSLGAGNTIY
>TRBV15|TRBD2
ATSRDRGGAETQY
>TRBV18|-
ASSPGGGNTIY
>TRBV6-5|-
ASSSHPGKSSYNSPLH
>TRBV5-1|TRBD1
ASSLGQGNSPLH
>TRBV28|TRBD2
ASIAGVGYEQY
>TRBV2|-
ASSGTGRPYTGELF
>TRBV5-5|-
ASSFGGVEETQY
>TRBV4-1|-
ASSLEGPYEQY
>TRBV12-3/TRBV12-4|-
ASSFSQGFGGELF
>TRBV14|TRBD1
ASSQVTGNEQF
>TRBV6-2/TRBV6-3|TRBD1
ANSYRDRAGETQY
>TRBV6-5|-
ASSRTEDNEQF
>TRBV19|TRBD1
ASSPDRGRPYEQY
>TRBV29-1|-
SVRFTGSNQPQH
>TRBV6-5|TRBD1
ASSYGDREYEQF
>TRBV27|TRBD2
ASLKITGTSGIPSTDTQY
>TRBV29-1|-
SVEDRGEGTEAF
>TRBV6-2/TRBV6-3|-
ASTRGATPEQY
>TRBV9|-
ASSVARSGLNTGELF
>TRBV12-3/TRBV12-4|TRBD2
ASSFDSGGALAGELF
>TRBV24-1|TRBD1
ATSDWRTGATDTQY
>TRBV29-1|TRBD2
SVTSGGPRGELF
>TRBV7-9|-
ASSLDWNTDTQY
>TRBV20-1|-
SARDFNTFTGSNQPQH
>TRBV5-1|TRBD1
ASKHGAGQANTGELF